Sequencing of this T cell receptor (beta chain) was carried out in a study of cytomegalovirus exposure and HLA in healthy donors. Notes on this clone: Its antigen is unidentified.

Profiled with immunoSEQ multiplex PCR; TCRdb holds only in-frame clones, not every one. The table has some 69,000 clones, approximately 96% seen once. CDR3 size: 21 residues. Germline V gene lookup returns CDR1 KGHSH and CDR2 LQKENI. V lost 3 bases and J lost 2; bases outside the gene matches: 20. Study-wide findings and caveats: Most TCR sequences were uncommon, yet certain public TCRs appeared in many donors. In vitro data verified three CMV-associated chains as specific for CMV antigens. It was found in a later analysis that first-cohort TCR clusters tended to co-occur in the 90 to 150 validation repertoires.

The approximately 120-subject validation cohort, separate from the 666-subject first cohort, included the donors. The TCR sequence derives from a man younger than 30 in good health and CMV-seropositive. V gene TRBV18 combines with J gene TRBJ2-2, with 8 bases identical to TRBD1. Sequencing was carried out using PBMCs. This CDR3 is CASSPLTSKRDRFSNTGELFF. The CDR3 DNA is TGTGCCAGCTCACCTTTAACAAGTAAACGGGACAGGTTCTCCAACACCGGGGAGCTGTTTTTT.